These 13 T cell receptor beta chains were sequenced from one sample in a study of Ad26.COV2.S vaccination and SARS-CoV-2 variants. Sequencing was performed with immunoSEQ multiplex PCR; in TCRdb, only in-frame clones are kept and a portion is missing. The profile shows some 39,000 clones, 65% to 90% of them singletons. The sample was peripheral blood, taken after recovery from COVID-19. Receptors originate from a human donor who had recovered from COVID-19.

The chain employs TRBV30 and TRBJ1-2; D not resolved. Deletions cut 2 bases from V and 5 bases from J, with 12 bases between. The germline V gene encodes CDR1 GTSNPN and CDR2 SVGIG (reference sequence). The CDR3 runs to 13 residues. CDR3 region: CAWSPGINYGYTF. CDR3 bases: TGTGCCTGGAGTCCAGGCATAAATTATGGCTACACCTTC.

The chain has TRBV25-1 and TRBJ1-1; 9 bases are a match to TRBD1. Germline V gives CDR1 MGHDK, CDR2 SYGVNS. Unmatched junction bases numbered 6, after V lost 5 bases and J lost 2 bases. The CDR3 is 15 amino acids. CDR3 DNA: TGTGCCAGCAGTCCAACGGACAGGGGAAACACTGAAGCTTTCTTT. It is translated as CASSPTDRGNTEAFF. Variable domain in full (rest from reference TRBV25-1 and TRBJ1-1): EADIYQTPRYLVIGTGKKITLECSQTMGHDKMYWYQQDPGMELHLIHYSYGVNSTEKGDLSSESTVSRIRTEHFPLTLESARPSHTSQYLCASSPTDRGNTEAFFGQGTRLTVV.

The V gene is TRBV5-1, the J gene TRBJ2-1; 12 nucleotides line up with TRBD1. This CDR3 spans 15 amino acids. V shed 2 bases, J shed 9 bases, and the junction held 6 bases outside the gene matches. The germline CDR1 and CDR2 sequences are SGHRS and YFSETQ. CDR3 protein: CASSLGTGGLGEQFF. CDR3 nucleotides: TGCGCCAGCAGCTTAGGGACAGGGGGCTTAGGTGAGCAGTTCTTC.

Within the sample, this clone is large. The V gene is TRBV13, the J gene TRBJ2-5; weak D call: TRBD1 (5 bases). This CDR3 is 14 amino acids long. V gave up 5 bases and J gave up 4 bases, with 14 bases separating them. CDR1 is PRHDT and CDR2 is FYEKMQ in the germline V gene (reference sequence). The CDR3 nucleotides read TGTGCCAGCAGCCAAGCAGGGTTGCGAGAGACCCAGTACTTC. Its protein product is CASSQAGLRETQYF. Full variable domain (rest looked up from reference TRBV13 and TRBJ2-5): AAGVIQSPRHLIKEKRETATLKCYPIPRHDTVYWYQQGPGQDPQFLISFYEKMQSDKGSIPDRFSAQQFSDYHSELNMSSLELGDSALYFCASSQAGLRETQYFGPGTRLLVL.

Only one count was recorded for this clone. CDR3 bases: TGTGCCAGCAGCTTGTATAATTCACCCCTCCACTTT. Amino acid sequence: CASSLYNSPLHF. The chain combines TRBV7-2 with TRBJ1-6; D not certain. CDR1 and CDR2 (germline): SGHTA, FQGNSA. The length of the CDR3 is 12 residues. Trimming removed 3 bases from V and 4 bases from J, with 1 base in between.

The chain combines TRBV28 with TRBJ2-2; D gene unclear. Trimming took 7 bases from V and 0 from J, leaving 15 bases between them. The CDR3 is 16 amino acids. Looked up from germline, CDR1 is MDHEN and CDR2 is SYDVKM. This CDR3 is CASTSLITTNTGELFF. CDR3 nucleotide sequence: TGTGCCAGCACATCCCTCATCACTACGAACACCGGGGAGCTGTTTTTT.

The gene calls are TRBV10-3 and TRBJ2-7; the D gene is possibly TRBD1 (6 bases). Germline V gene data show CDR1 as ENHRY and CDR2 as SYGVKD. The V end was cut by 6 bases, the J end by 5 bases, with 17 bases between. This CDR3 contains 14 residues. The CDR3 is CAIRPGGDIHEQYF. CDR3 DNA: TGTGCCATCAGGCCCGGTGGGGACATCCACGAGCAGTACTTC.

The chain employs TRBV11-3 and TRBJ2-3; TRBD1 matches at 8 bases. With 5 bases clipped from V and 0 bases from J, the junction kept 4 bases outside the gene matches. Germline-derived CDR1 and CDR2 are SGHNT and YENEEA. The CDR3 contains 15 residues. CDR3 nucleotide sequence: TGTGCCAGCAGCCCCCGGACAGGGAGCACAGATACGCAGTATTTT. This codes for CASSPRTGSTDTQYF.

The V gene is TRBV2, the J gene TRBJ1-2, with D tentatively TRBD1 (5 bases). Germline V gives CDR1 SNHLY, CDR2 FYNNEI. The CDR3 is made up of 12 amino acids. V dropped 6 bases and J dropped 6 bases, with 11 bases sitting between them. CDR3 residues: CASRSQGDGYTF. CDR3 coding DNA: TGTGCCAGCAGATCTCAAGGGGATGGCTACACCTTC. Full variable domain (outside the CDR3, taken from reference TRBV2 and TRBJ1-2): EPEVTQTPSHQVTQMGQEVILRCVPISNHLYFYWYRQILGQKVEFLVSFYNNEISEKSEIFDDQFSVERPDGSNFTLKIRSTKLEDSAMYFCASRSQGDGYTFGSGTRLTVV.

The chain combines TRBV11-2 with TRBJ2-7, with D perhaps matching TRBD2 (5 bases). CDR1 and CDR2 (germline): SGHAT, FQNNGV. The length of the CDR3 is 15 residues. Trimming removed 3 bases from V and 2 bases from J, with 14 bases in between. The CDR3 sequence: CASSFILDSAYEQYF. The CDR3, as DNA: TGTGCCAGCAGCTTTATATTGGACTCCGCCTACGAGCAGTACTTC.

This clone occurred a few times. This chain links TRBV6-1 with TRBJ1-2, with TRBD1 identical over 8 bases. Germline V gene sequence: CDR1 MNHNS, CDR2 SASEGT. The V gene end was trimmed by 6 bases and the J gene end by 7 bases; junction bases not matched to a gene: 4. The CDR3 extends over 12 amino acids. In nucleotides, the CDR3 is TGTGCCAGCAGACAGGGGGGTCTTGGCTACACCTTC. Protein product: CASRQGGLGYTF.

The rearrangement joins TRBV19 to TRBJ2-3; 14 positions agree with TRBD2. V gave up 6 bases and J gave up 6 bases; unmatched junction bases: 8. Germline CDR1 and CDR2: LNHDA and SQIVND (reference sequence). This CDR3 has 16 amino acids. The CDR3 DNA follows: TGTGCCAGTAGCCAAGCCGGGACTAGCGGGAGCGATACGCAGTATTTT. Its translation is CASSQAGTSGSDTQYF.

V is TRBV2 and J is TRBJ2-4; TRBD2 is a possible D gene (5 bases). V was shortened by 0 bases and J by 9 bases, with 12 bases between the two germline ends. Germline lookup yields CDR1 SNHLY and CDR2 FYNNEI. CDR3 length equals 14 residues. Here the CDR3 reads CASSEALSGSIQYF. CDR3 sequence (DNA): TGTGCCAGCAGTGAAGCGCTTTCTGGGAGCATTCAGTACTTC.